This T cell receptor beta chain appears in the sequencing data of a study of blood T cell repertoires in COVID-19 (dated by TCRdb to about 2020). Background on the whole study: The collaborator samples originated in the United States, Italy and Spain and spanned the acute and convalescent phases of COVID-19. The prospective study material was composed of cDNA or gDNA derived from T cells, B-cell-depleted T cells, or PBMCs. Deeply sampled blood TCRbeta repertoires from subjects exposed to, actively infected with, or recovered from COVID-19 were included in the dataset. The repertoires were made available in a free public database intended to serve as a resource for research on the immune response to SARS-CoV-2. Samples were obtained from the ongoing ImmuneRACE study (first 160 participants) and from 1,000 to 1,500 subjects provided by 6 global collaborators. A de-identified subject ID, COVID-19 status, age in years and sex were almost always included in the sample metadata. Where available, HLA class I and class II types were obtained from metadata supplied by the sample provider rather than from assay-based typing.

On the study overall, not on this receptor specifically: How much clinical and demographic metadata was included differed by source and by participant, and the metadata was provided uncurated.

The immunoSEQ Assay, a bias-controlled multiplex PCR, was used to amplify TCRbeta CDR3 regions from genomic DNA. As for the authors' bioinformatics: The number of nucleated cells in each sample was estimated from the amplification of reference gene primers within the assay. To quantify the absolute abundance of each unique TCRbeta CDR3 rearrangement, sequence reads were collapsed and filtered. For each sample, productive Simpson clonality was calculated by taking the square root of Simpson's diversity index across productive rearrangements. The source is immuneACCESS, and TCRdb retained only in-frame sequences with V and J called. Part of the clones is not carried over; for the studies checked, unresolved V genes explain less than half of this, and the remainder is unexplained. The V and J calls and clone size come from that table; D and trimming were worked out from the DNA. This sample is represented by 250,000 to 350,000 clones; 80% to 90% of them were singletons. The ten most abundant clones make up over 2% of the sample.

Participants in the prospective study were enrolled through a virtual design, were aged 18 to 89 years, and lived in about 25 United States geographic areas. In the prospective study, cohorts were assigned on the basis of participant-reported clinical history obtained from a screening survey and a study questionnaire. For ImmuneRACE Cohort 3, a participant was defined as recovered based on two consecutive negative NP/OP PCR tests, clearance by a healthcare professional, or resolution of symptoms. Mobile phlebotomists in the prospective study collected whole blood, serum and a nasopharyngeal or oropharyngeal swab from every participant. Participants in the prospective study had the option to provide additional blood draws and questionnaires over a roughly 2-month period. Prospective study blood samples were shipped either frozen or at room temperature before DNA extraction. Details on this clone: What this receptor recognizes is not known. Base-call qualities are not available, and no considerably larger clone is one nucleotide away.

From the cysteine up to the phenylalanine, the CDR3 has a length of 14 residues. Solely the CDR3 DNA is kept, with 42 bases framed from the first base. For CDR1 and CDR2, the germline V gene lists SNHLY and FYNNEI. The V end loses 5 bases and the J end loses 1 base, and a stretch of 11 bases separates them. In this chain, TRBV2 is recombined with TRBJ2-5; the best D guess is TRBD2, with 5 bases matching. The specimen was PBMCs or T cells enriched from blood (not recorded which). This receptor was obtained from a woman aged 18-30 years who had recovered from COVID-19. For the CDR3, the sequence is CASSRTGSQETQYF. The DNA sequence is TGTGCCAGCAGTCGGACGGGGAGCCAAGAGACCCAGTACTTC.